This T cell receptor (beta chain) was captured in a study of cytomegalovirus exposure and HLA in healthy donors. Both 60 Vbeta primers and 13 Jbeta primers went into the PCR. Sequenced by immunoSEQ multiplex PCR; TCRdb stores in-frame clones only, minus some. Of 140,000 to 150,000 clones listed, 70% to 80% were seen once; the top ten hold under 2.5%. Germline loops: CDR1 MNHNS, CDR2 SASEGT. The CDR3 covers 15 residues. V lost 7 bases, J lost 4 bases, and 20 bases lay in between. General study findings and limits: Some V segments, TRBV6-2 and TRBV6-3 among them, were indistinguishable and were therefore excluded.

Worth noting for this clone: Its antigen is unknown.

The V gene is TRBV6-1, the J gene TRBJ2-7; possible D gene TRBD1, 6 bases. Sequenced: PBMCs. The sequence was obtained from a woman in her sixties or seventies in good health and CMV-seropositive. The CDR3 loop is CASTPRGRGFYEQYF. For the CDR3, the DNA is TGTGCCAGCACCCCAAGGGGAAGGGGGTTTTACGAGCAGTACTTC.